Listed below are T cell receptor beta chains from one sample, sequenced in a study of early T cells in non-severe SARS-CoV-2 infection. TCRdb fed the 5' RACE reads into MiXCR, producing one record per CDR3 protein. This sample has 75,000 or so distinct CDR3 sequences, with about 10% found just once. The sequencing used whole blood, collected at baseline. All receptors derive from an adult who was a healthcare worker with PCR-confirmed SARS-CoV-2 infection or an uninfected control (not recorded which). Both conserved end residues are part of each CDR3. A D gene is named only where the DNA matches it firmly. Where a row states a size, it is once, few, many or the class of an expanded clone; other rows omit it.

NA	TRBV28	TRBJ2-4	NA	TGTGCCAGCTGGGGGGTCAACAAGGGGATTCAGTACTTC	CASWGVNKGIQYF
TRBD1	TRBV29-1	TRBJ2-7	NA	TGCAGCGCAAAGGACAGGGACTACGAGCAGTACTTC	CSAKDRDYEQYF
TRBD1	TRBV7-9	TRBJ1-2	many	TGTGCCAGCAGCCGGGGACAGAACTATGGCTACACCTTC	CASSRGQNYGYTF
TRBD1	TRBV20-1	TRBJ2-1	many	TGCAGTGCAAAACAGGGGGCCATTGAGCAGTTCTTC	CSAKQGAIEQFF
NA	TRBV7-3	TRBJ2-1	few	TGTGCCAGCAGCTTAATGGGGGCCTGGAACAATGAGCAGTTCTTC	CASSLMGAWNNEQFF
NA	TRBV12-3/TRBV12-4	TRBJ2-7	few	TGTGCCAGCAGTTTAGGGCAGCGGGTCCCCTACGAGCAGTACTTC	CASSLGQRVPYEQYF
TRBD1	TRBV7-2	TRBJ2-1	NA	TGTGCCAGCAGCTTAGTCGGGACAGAGATGTACAATGAGCAGTTCTTC	CASSLVGTEMYNEQFF
TRBD2	TRBV20-1	TRBJ2-1	NA	TGCAGTGCTAGAGATCTAGCGGGAGGGAACAATGAGCAGTTCTTC	CSARDLAGGNNEQFF
NA	TRBV4-1	TRBJ2-7	NA	TGCGCCAGCAGCCCTAGGCGGGACACTAGCTACGAGCAGTACTTC	CASSPRRDTSYEQYF
NA	TRBV21-1	TRBJ1-5	NA	TGTGCCAGCAGCAAAGATAGGTATAGCAATCAGCCCCAGCATTTT	CASSKDRYSNQPQHF
TRBD1	TRBV25-1	TRBJ1-4	NA	TGTGCCAGCAGTGACCACAGGGGTAATGAAAAACTGTTTTTT	CASSDHRGNEKLFF
NA	TRBV5-1	TRBJ2-7	NA	TGCGCCAGCAGCTTGGAGGTACACAGGAGCTCCTACGAGCAGTACTTC	CASSLEVHRSSYEQYF
NA	TRBV29-1	TRBJ2-3	NA	TGCAGCGTTGAACCCGACACAGATACGCAGTATTTT	CSVEPDTDTQYF
TRBD2	TRBV19	TRBJ2-1	many	TGTGCCAGTAGTGATAGGACTAGCTCCTACAATGAGCAGTTCTTC	CASSDRTSSYNEQFF
NA	TRBV20-1	TRBJ2-7	NA	TGCAGTGCTAGAGATTCGACACCACAGCATTACGAGCAGTACTTC	CSARDSTPQHYEQYF
NA	TRBV5-1	TRBJ2-7	NA	TGCGCCAGCGCGTCCCGGAATACCTACGAGCAGTACTTC	CASASRNTYEQYF
TRBD2	TRBV19	TRBJ2-1	NA	TGTGCCAGTAGCCCGGGACTAGTCGGAGAGCAGTTCTTC	CASSPGLVGEQFF